The 27 T cell receptor beta chains in this list originate from one sample, sequenced in a study of blood T cell repertoires in COVID-19. TCRdb's table, derived via immunoSEQ multiplex PCR, lists solely in-frame clones and lacks some. The sample yields 61,000 or so clones, 88% seen once. The specimen sequenced was peripheral blood. These receptors all stem from a woman older than 75 with active COVID-19.

V gene TRBV6-5 combines with J gene TRBJ2-1; 10 bases match TRBD2. CDR1 is MNHEY and CDR2 is SVGAGI in the germline V gene. The V segment lost 5 bases and the J segment 7 bases; nucleotides outside the gene matches: 5. The CDR3 is 14 residues long. The CDR3 sequence is CASSPAGGRNEQFF. CDR3 in DNA: TGTGCCAGCAGTCCAGCGGGGGGGCGTAATGAGCAGTTCTTC.

Here the CDR3 DNA reads TGTGCCAGCAGCTTAGGAGTCGGGGGGGCATGGGAGACCCAGTACTTC. It codes for CASSLGVGGAWETQYF. The chain recombines TRBV7-2 with TRBJ2-5; TRBD2 matches 8 bases. The V gene end was trimmed by 1 base and the J gene end by 5 bases; junction bases not matched to a gene: 9. The CDR3 sequence is 16 residues long. Germline values: CDR1 SGHTA, CDR2 FQGNSA.

The chain carries TRBV4-2 and TRBJ2-2, with TRBD1 as a possible D gene (6 bases). Trimming took 4 bases from V and 1 from J, leaving 7 bases between them. Germline CDR1 is LGHNA and CDR2 is YNFKEQ. The length of the CDR3 is 14 residues. The CDR3 DNA follows: TGTGCCAGCAGCCCGACAGGGAACACCGGGGAGCTGTTTTTT. Protein sequence: CASSPTGNTGELFF.

J is TRBJ2-2 and V is TRBV7-3; 8 bases are shared with TRBD1. The CDR3 totals 17 residues. V dropped 4 bases and J dropped 4; count of bases not matched to a gene: 11. Germline V lookup: CDR1 SGHTA, CDR2 FQGTGA. The CDR3 DNA sequence: TGTGCCAGCAGCTCACAGGGGGGCCGAGTTGGCACCGGGGAGCTGTTTTTT. This gives the protein CASSSQGGRVGTGELFF.

CDR3 DNA sequence: TGTGCCAGCAGCTTAGGGGCGGGACTATTATACGAGCAGTACTTC. This encodes CASSLGAGLLYEQYF. V and J are TRBV11-2 and TRBJ2-7; 7 bases map to TRBD2. V was clipped by 1 base and J by 4 bases; unmatched bases: 7. Per germline, CDR1 SGHAT and CDR2 FQNNGV. The length of the CDR3 is 15 residues.

This clone was seen only a few times. V is TRBV7-9 and J is TRBJ1-6; a possible D gene is TRBD1 (5 bases). This CDR3 has 14 amino acids. Germline V gene lookup returns CDR1 SEHNR and CDR2 FQNEAQ (reference sequence). Trimming cost V 5 bases and J 12 bases, with 17 bases left between them. Here the CDR3 reads CASSPGTSGGPLHF. In DNA, the CDR3 is TGTGCCAGCAGCCCCGGGACCTCCGGGGGACCCCTCCACTTT.

V usage is TRBV7-9 and J usage is TRBJ1-1; perhaps TRBD1 as D (6 bases). V was cut by 10 bases and J by 1 base, with 10 bases left in between. Germline V gene lookup returns CDR1 SEHNR and CDR2 FQNEAQ (reference sequence). The CDR3 totals 12 residues. As DNA, the CDR3 is TGTGCCACCATGACAGGGAACACTGAAGCTTTCTTT. Protein product: CATMTGNTEAFF.

V and J are TRBV6-1 and TRBJ1-2; 7 bases align to TRBD1. CDR3 length: 15 residues. After removal of 0 bases from V and 4 bases from J, the junction contained 5 bases not matched to a gene. Germline CDR1 MNHNS, CDR2 SASEGT. The DNA for the CDR3 is TGTGCCAGCAGTGAAGCTTTGAGGGGGCCCTATGGCTACACCTTC. Its translation: CASSEALRGPYGYTF.

There are a few counts of this clone. V and J are TRBV3-1 (or the pseudogene TRBV3-2) and TRBJ2-1, with TRBD2 identical over 12 bases. Germline lookup yields CDR1 LGHDT and CDR2 YNNKEL (reference sequence). Trimming took 0 bases from V and 9 from J; bases not matched to a gene: 6. The CDR3 covers 16 residues. CDR3 nucleotide sequence: TGTGCCAGCAGCCAAGATATAGGACTAGCGGGAAGTGAGCAGTTCTTC. The encoded protein is CASSQDIGLAGSEQFF.

This sequence joins TRBV7-9 and TRBJ2-1; tentative D call: TRBD2 (5 bases). The CDR3 contains 13 residues. The germline V gene has CDR1 SEHNR and CDR2 FQNEAQ (reference sequence). Trimming stripped 5 bases from V and 4 bases from J, with 9 bases between. As DNA, the CDR3 is TGTGCCAGCAGCCCTAGCTCTTACAATGAGCAGTTCTTC. Translation: CASSPSSYNEQFF.

The chain has TRBV7-2 and TRBJ2-1; 12 bases fit TRBD1. Germline V CDR1 and CDR2: SGHTA, FQGNSA. The CDR3 contains 14 residues. The ends lost 4 bases at V and 10 bases at J; junction bases unmatched: 5. The CDR3 DNA reads as TGTGCCAGCAGCTCGGGACAGGGGGCCAGCGAGCAGTTCTTC. Amino acid sequence: CASSSGQGASEQFF.

V gene TRBV5-1 combines with J gene TRBJ2-3; D may be TRBD2 (5 bases). V was pared by 0 bases and J by 0 bases, with 11 bases between. Germline V CDR1 and CDR2: SGHRS, YFSETQ. The CDR3 runs 16 residues. This chain's CDR3 is CASSLDPGVSTDTQYF. For the CDR3, the DNA is TGCGCCAGCAGCTTGGATCCCGGGGTGAGCACAGATACGCAGTATTTT.

The V call is TRBV5-1, the J call TRBJ1-1; D is uncertain. Germline V CDR1 and CDR2: SGHRS, YFSETQ. The ends were cut back, 5 bases at V and 2 bases at J, with 4 bases in the middle. This CDR3 is 11 amino acids long. The CDR3 loop reads CASRQNTEAFF. The CDR3 DNA reads as TGCGCCAGCAGACAAAACACTGAAGCTTTCTTT.

The chain couples TRBV4-2 to TRBJ1-1; D not resolved. V lost 4 bases to trimming and J lost 1 base, with 7 bases between them. CDR1 and CDR2 from the germline V gene are LGHNA and YNFKEQ. CDR3 length: 13 residues. The CDR3 bases are TGTGCCAGCAGCCTCAACAGGAACACTGAAGCTTTCTTT. Protein sequence: CASSLNRNTEAFF.

V is TRBV6-4 and J is TRBJ1-4, with a weak D call TRBD1 (6 bases). CDR1 is MRHNA, CDR2 SNTAGT, per germline. The CDR3 is 14 amino acids. Trimming left V 8 bases short and J 4 bases short, with 14 bases between. CDR3 residues: CASSPGRGNEKLFF. CDR3 nucleotides: TGTGCCAGCTCCCCCGGCAGGGGTAATGAAAAACTGTTTTTT.

The chain carries TRBV10-3 and TRBJ2-5; possible D gene TRBD1, 5 bases. Trimming took off 4 bases at V and 5 bases at J, with 11 bases between the two ends. The CDR3 loop spans 13 amino acids. Germline CDR1 is ENHRY and CDR2 is SYGVKD. The DNA of the CDR3 is TGTGCCATCAGTGCAGGCAGGGATGAGACCCAGTACTTC. This translates into CAISAGRDETQYF.

The chain combines TRBV7-8 with TRBJ2-3; 9 bases map to TRBD2. Germline CDR1 SGHVS, CDR2 FQNEAQ. Trimming took 1 base from V and 6 from J; bases not matched to a gene: 8. The CDR3 runs 16 residues. The CDR3 region is CASSLGLAGGLDTQYF. Here the CDR3 DNA reads TGTGCCAGCAGCTTAGGTTTGGCGGGGGGGCTGGATACGCAGTATTTT.

The chain couples TRBV3-1 (or the pseudogene TRBV3-2) to TRBJ1-1; tentatively, D is TRBD1 (6 bases). V shed 0 bases and J shed 1 base, with 9 bases lying between them. The V gene's germline CDR1 is LGHDT and CDR2 YNNKEL (reference sequence). CDR3 length equals 15 residues. CDR3 DNA: TGTGCCAGCAGCCAAGATCAGGGGCGGAACACTGAAGCTTTCTTT. Its translation is CASSQDQGRNTEAFF.

The CDR3 protein is CASSETSGYEQYF. The CDR3 bases are TGCGCCAGCAGTGAGACTAGCGGATACGAGCAGTACTTC. The chain links TRBV10-2 to TRBJ2-7; the match to TRBD2 covers 8 bases. The ends lost 2 bases at V and 4 bases at J; junction bases unmatched: 1. The CDR3 has 13 amino acids. Germline CDR1 is WSHSY and CDR2 is SAAADI.

In nucleotides, the CDR3 is TGCGCCAGCAGCTCTGGACTAGCGGGGGCCCTCTACGAGCAGTACTTC. Its protein is CASSSGLAGALYEQYF. The rearrangement uses TRBV4-3 and TRBJ2-7, with 13 positions matching TRBD2. The CDR3 contains 16 residues. V lost 5 bases and J lost 3; bases outside the gene matches: 7. Germline V gene sequence: CDR1 LGHNA, CDR2 YSLEER.

The rearrangement joins TRBV9 to TRBJ2-2, with 15 bases identical to TRBD2. Trimming at V came to 4 bases and at J to 7 bases, leaving 5 bases not matched to a gene. Germline loops: CDR1 SGDLS, CDR2 YYNGEE. The length of the CDR3 is 16 residues. The CDR3 bases are TGTGCCAGCAGCCCGACGGGACTAGCGGGGGGCGGGGAGCTGTTTTTT. Its protein is CASSPTGLAGGGELFF.

CDR3 region: CASSSNRNSPLHF. The CDR3 bases are TGTGCCAGCAGTTCGAACAGGAATTCACCCCTCCACTTT. The chain links TRBV12-3 or TRBV12-4 to TRBJ1-6; D possibly corresponds to TRBD1 (5 bases). Trimming took 4 bases from V and 7 from J, leaving 8 bases between them. The CDR3 spans 13 residues.

As DNA, the CDR3 is TGTGCCAGCAGCTTAGGTGGGCGGGGGGCCTCCTACGAGCAGTACTTC. Encoded protein: CASSLGGRGASYEQYF. V gene TRBV7-2 combines with J gene TRBJ2-7; 8 bases are shared with TRBD2. From germline, CDR1 is SGHTA and CDR2 FQGNSA. The length of the CDR3 is 16 residues. Germline trimming cut 1 base from V and 0 bases from J; bases unmatched to any gene: 5.

The V and J genes are TRBV6-4 and TRBJ2-2; the match to TRBD1 covers 9 bases. Germline loops: CDR1 MRHNA, CDR2 SNTAGT. The J segment lost 6 bases and the V segment lost 6 bases, leaving 5 bases of the junction unmatched. The CDR3 loop spans 14 amino acids. CDR3 sequence reads: CASRQGARSGELFF. The CDR3 DNA reads TGTGCCAGCAGACAGGGGGCGCGGTCCGGGGAGCTGTTTTTT.

V is TRBV2 and J is TRBJ1-5, with a weak D call TRBD1 (6 bases). Trimming left V 6 bases short and J 5 bases short, with 11 bases between. This CDR3 has 13 residues. Germline CDR1 is SNHLY and CDR2 is FYNNEI. The CDR3 region is CASSRGLYQPQHF. CDR3 bases: TGTGCCAGCAGCAGGGGTCTCTATCAGCCCCAGCATTTT.

The rearrangement uses TRBV7-9 and TRBJ2-1; 9 bases are a match to TRBD1. Germline V gives CDR1 SEHNR, CDR2 FQNEAQ (reference sequence). V lost 5 bases to trimming and J lost 3 bases; unmatched junction nucleotides: 5. The CDR3 is 15 residues long. The CDR3: CASSLRGQGYNEQFF. Written as DNA, the CDR3 is TGTGCCAGCAGCCTTAGGGGACAGGGCTACAATGAGCAGTTCTTC.

This rearrangement joins TRBV5-1 to TRBJ2-5; the match to TRBD2 covers 10 bases. In germline, CDR1 is SGHRS, CDR2 YFSETQ. Trimming at V came to 0 bases and at J to 5 bases, leaving 7 bases not matched to a gene. This CDR3 region has 16 residues. CDR3 residues: CASSLANSGGSETQYF. CDR3 nucleotides: TGCGCCAGCAGCTTGGCTAATAGCGGGGGGTCGGAGACCCAGTACTTC.